Each of the 2 T cell receptor beta chains below was sequenced from the same sample in a study of cytomegalovirus exposure and HLA in healthy donors (dated by TCRdb to the late 2010s). The method was the immunoSEQ multiplex PCR assay. The multiplex PCR relied on a mix of 60 forward primers for TCR Vbeta segments and 13 reverse primers for TCR Jbeta segments. TCRdb took this table from immuneACCESS and kept in-frame rearrangements with V and J called. Such tables lack part of the clones; where checked against another copy, unresolved V genes explain under half of the gap, and the rest is unexplained. Across this sample there are about 170,000 clones, with about 83% seen only once. Of the sample, under 5% is held by the ten largest clones. The sequencing sample was made of PBMCs. The receptors here all came from a girl aged 5 to 17 in good health and CMV-seropositive.

Regarding this clone: Other DNA sequences from this sample encode an identical CDR3 as well. The chain uses TRBV7-9 and TRBJ2-3; D unclear. Germline CDR1 and CDR2: SEHNR and FQNEAQ (reference sequence). V lost 5 bases and J 0 bases, leaving 3 bases between the germline ends. This CDR3 has 12 residues. The CDR3 is CASSLSTDTQYF. The CDR3 DNA sequence: TGTGCCAGCAGCCTTAGCACAGATACGCAGTATTTT.

The rearrangement uses TRBV2 and TRBJ2-3; 13 nucleotides align to TRBD2. The germline CDR1 and CDR2 sequences are SNHLY and FYNNEI. Trimming removed 6 bases from V and 1 base from J; junction bases left unmatched: 1. The CDR3 runs to 15 residues. CDR3 in DNA: TGTGCCAGCAGGGGACTAGCGGGACGCACAGATACGCAGTATTTT. The encoded protein is CASRGLAGRTDTQYF.